This T cell receptor beta chain was observed in a study of blood T cell repertoires in COVID-19. Study at large: Sites across the United States, Italy and Spain contributed samples from acute and convalescent COVID-19. Sources were T cells, B-cell-depleted T cells, or PBMCs; the material itself was cDNA or gDNA.

Some clones are missing from TCRdb's copy, which holds only in-frame ones; the method was immunoSEQ multiplex PCR. The sample has about 94,000 clones, around 87% seen once. Germline CDR1 is SGHTA and CDR2 is FQGNSA. The CDR3 is 15 residues long. V lost 5 bases to trimming and J lost 3 bases; unmatched junction nucleotides: 4. Sequenced input: peripheral blood. The V call is TRBV7-2, the J call TRBJ1-6, with 7 bases fitting TRBD1. The TCR originated in a human donor with acute or convalescent COVID-19. The donor label of this sample is uncertain. The CDR3 DNA is TGTGCCAGCAGCGTCCGGGACAGCTATAATTCACCCCTCCACTTT. Protein product: CASSVRDSYNSPLHF.